The 9 T cell receptor beta chains below all came from one sample that was sequenced in a study of blood T cell repertoires in COVID-19. Measured with immunoSEQ multiplex PCR; TCRdb has only the in-frame clones, and not every one. The table includes about 130,000 clones, around 86% detected once. The sample taken for sequencing was peripheral blood. All receptors derive from an elderly woman with acute or convalescent COVID-19.

The V and J genes are TRBV9 and TRBJ2-1, with TRBD2 identical over 10 bases. This CDR3 spans 15 amino acids. V trimming: 0 bases; J trimming: 8 bases; junction bases outside the gene matches: 5. The germline CDR1 and CDR2 sequences are SGDLS and YYNGEE. This CDR3 is CASSVATSGVDEQFF. As DNA, the CDR3 is TGTGCCAGCAGCGTAGCCACTAGCGGGGTCGATGAGCAGTTCTTC.

The CDR3 loop reads CAISESIGGQGKRNTIYF. CDR3 coding DNA: TGTGCCATCAGTGAGTCGATCGGTGGGCAGGGAAAGAGAAACACCATATATTTT. The V gene is TRBV10-3, the J gene TRBJ1-3, with TRBD1 as a possible D gene (5 bases). The CDR3 totals 18 residues. Trimming took off 0 bases at V and 5 bases at J, with 20 bases between the two ends. CDR1 is ENHRY, CDR2 SYGVKD, per germline.

This clone was observed once. The chain employs TRBV19 and TRBJ1-5; 7 bases are shared with TRBD1. Germline V CDR1 and CDR2: LNHDA, SQIVND (reference sequence). The CDR3 loop spans 16 amino acids. V lost 6 bases to trimming and J lost 0 bases; unmatched junction nucleotides: 8. CDR3 DNA: TGTGCCAGTAGACACAGGGGAAAAACTAGCAATCAGCCCCAGCATTTT. It is translated as CASRHRGKTSNQPQHF.

The V gene is TRBV27, the J gene TRBJ2-5, with D hard to call. Trimming shortened V by 5 bases and J by 4 bases, and 14 bases separated the two germline ends. Germline V gene sequence: CDR1 MNHEY, CDR2 SMNVEV (reference sequence). There are 14 residues in the CDR3. Here the CDR3 reads CASSAYSAGETQYF. The CDR3 DNA reads TGTGCCAGCAGTGCATACAGTGCCGGAGAGACCCAGTACTTC.

This clone was seen only a few times. The J gene is TRBJ1-3, the V gene TRBV23-1, with D possibly TRBD1 on 6 matching bases. TRBV23-1 is an open reading frame, and its role is uncertain. The length of the CDR3 is 13 residues. V was clipped by 3 bases and J by 7 bases, with 10 bases between them. CDR3 sequence: CASSHHRANTIYF. In DNA form, the CDR3 reads TGCGCCAGCAGTCATCACAGGGCGAACACCATATATTTT.

The genes are TRBV9 and TRBJ2-7; TRBD1 agrees at 7 bases. The V gene end was trimmed by 4 bases and the J gene end by 10 bases; junction bases not matched to a gene: 5. From germline, CDR1 is SGDLS and CDR2 YYNGEE. The CDR3 has 11 residues. The CDR3, as DNA: TGTGCCAGCAGCCAGGGACAGTTACAGTACTTC. Protein product: CASSQGQLQYF.

V is TRBV7-9 and J is TRBJ1-2; 7 nucleotides line up with TRBD1. The CDR3 is made up of 15 amino acids. Germline V lookup: CDR1 SEHNR, CDR2 FQNEAQ (reference sequence). The trim removed 1 base at V and 6 bases at J, leaving 8 bases unmatched. The CDR3 spells CASSLGIAQGDGYTF. The CDR3 nucleotides are TGTGCCAGCAGCTTAGGTATAGCCCAGGGGGATGGCTACACCTTC.

CDR3 DNA sequence: TGTGCCAGCAGCGTGGGACTAGCGGGGGGTTACGAGCAGTACGTC. Translated, it gives CASSVGLAGGYEQYV. The rearrangement uses TRBV7-2 and TRBJ2-7; 15 bases agree with TRBD2. The junction had 3 bases not matched to a gene; V was cut back by 5 bases and J by 4 bases. Germline loops: CDR1 SGHTA, CDR2 FQGNSA. This CDR3 comprises 15 residues.

This clone was seen once. The rearrangement links TRBV6-5 to TRBJ1-6, with D possibly being TRBD1 (5 bases). The V end was cut by 0 bases, the J end by 10 bases, with 10 bases between. This CDR3 has 14 amino acids. CDR1 is MNHEY and CDR2 is SVGAGI in the germline V gene. The CDR3 sequence: CASSYSAGNSPLHF. Here the CDR3 DNA reads TGTGCCAGCAGTTACTCGGCAGGGAACTCACCCCTCCACTTT.